A single sample is the source of the 24 T cell receptor beta chains below, sequenced in a study of blood T cell repertoires in COVID-19. Libraries were prepared by immunoSEQ multiplex PCR; TCRdb keeps only in-frame clonotypes and omits some of them. The sample lists under 150,000 clones, around 81% seen once, with around a tenth in the top ten. The sample taken for sequencing was peripheral blood. These receptors were taken from a man in his forties with active or convalescent COVID-19.

The V gene is TRBV3-1 (or the pseudogene TRBV3-2), the J gene TRBJ2-7, with D hard to call. Germline CDR1 LGHDT, CDR2 YNNKEL (reference sequence). This CDR3 is built from 12 residues. Trimming left V 2 bases short and J 7 bases short, with 9 bases between. CDR3 DNA: TGTGCCAGCAGCCAACTTTCGCTAGAGCAGTACTTC. This translates into CASSQLSLEQYF.

CDR3 DNA sequence: TGTGCCAGCAGCCAAGAGGGACCGCGGGGTTCACCCCTCCACTTT. Amino acid sequence: CASSQEGPRGSPLHF. The chain uses TRBV3-1 (or the pseudogene TRBV3-2) and TRBJ1-6; D is possibly TRBD1 (5 bases). The CDR3 sequence is 15 residues long. CDR1 is LGHDT, CDR2 YNNKEL, per germline (reference sequence). The V end was cut by 0 bases, the J end by 9 bases, with 12 bases between.

The gene calls are TRBV5-6 and TRBJ2-7; 11 bases are a match to TRBD2. CDR3 length equals 15 residues. Germline-derived CDR1 and CDR2 are SGHDT and YYEEEE. V trimming: 0 bases; J trimming: 4 bases; junction bases outside the gene matches: 3. Here the CDR3 reads CASSLDLAGGYEQYF. The CDR3 DNA reads TGTGCCAGCAGCTTGGATCTAGCGGGGGGATACGAGCAGTACTTC.

This clone was counted between two and nine times. The chain couples TRBV4-1 to TRBJ1-4; a possible D gene is TRBD1 (6 bases). Germline CDR1 is MGHRA and CDR2 is YSYEKL. The CDR3 is 14 residues long. V was clipped by 4 bases and J by 5 bases, with 11 bases between them. The CDR3 sequence: CASSPWDKNEKLFF. In DNA, the CDR3 is TGCGCCAGCAGCCCCTGGGACAAGAATGAAAAACTGTTTTTT.

This clone occurred a few times. The rearrangement joins TRBV2 to TRBJ1-5; D is perhaps TRBD1 (5 bases). The CDR3 has 13 residues. The germline V and J ends were trimmed by 6 bases and 4 bases, with 10 bases remaining between them. In germline, CDR1 is SNHLY, CDR2 FYNNEI. The CDR3 nucleotides read TGTGCCAGCAGAGGTGGGGGGAATCAGCCCCAGCATTTT. Translating gives CASRGGGNQPQHF.

The chain carries TRBV3-1 (or the pseudogene TRBV3-2) and TRBJ1-1; weak D call: TRBD1 (6 bases). Germline values: CDR1 LGHDT, CDR2 YNNKEL (reference sequence). There are 14 residues in the CDR3. V lost 0 bases and J 6 bases, leaving 11 bases between the germline ends. The CDR3 spells CASSQEGGRSEAFF. Written as DNA, the CDR3 is TGTGCCAGCAGCCAAGAAGGGGGTAGGTCTGAAGCTTTCTTT.

The V and J genes are TRBV7-6 and TRBJ2-3; D gene uncertain. CDR3 length: 14 amino acids. Per the germline V gene, CDR1 is SGHVS and CDR2 is FNYEAQ. The V end lost 2 bases, the J end lost 2 bases, and 8 bases lay between the germline ends. CDR3 bases: TGTGCCAGCAGCTTAATTACAGACACAGATACGCAGTATTTT. Translated, it gives CASSLITDTDTQYF.

This clone appeared once. The genes are TRBV14 and TRBJ1-3; D is possibly TRBD1 (6 bases). CDR1 is SGHDN, CDR2 FVKESK, per germline. This CDR3 spans 15 amino acids. The ends were cut back, 4 bases at V and 2 bases at J, with 12 bases in the middle. The CDR3 DNA reads TGTGCCAGCAGCCGTAGCGGGGGCACTGGAAACACCATATATTTT. Protein: CASSRSGGTGNTIYF.

This clone was recorded only once. The chain recombines TRBV19 with TRBJ2-7, with a tentative D call TRBD1 (5 bases). Per the germline V gene, CDR1 is LNHDA and CDR2 is SQIVND (reference sequence). The length of the CDR3 is 15 residues. Between the trimmed V and J ends, which lost 5 bases and 6 bases, there was a span of 20 bases. The CDR3 DNA follows: TGTGCCAGTAGTCTCGACAGATTGGGGATCGGCGAGCAGTACTTC. It translates to CASSLDRLGIGEQYF.

This chain links TRBV5-1 with TRBJ1-4, with 11 bases matching TRBD1. The CDR3 loop spans 19 amino acids. CDR1 is SGHRS and CDR2 is YFSETQ in the germline V gene. The J segment lost 6 bases and the V segment lost 3 bases, leaving 16 bases of the junction unmatched. For the CDR3, the DNA is TGCGCCAGCAGCTCAGCTTCCGGACAGGGGGCGCCGGTTTATGAAAAACTGTTTTTT. This sequence encodes CASSSASGQGAPVYEKLFF.

V is TRBV10-2 and J is TRBJ2-3; 7 positions match TRBD2. The germline CDR1 and CDR2 sequences are WSHSY and SAAADI. This CDR3 spans 17 amino acids. The trim removed 7 bases at V and 0 bases at J, leaving 13 bases unmatched. CDR3: CASNGGLGTASTDTQYF. For the CDR3, the DNA is TGCGCCAGCAACGGGGGGTTGGGAACAGCTAGCACAGATACGCAGTATTTT.

The genes are TRBV2 and TRBJ2-7; D gene uncertain. The CDR3 loop spans 10 amino acids. Per the germline V gene, CDR1 is SNHLY and CDR2 is FYNNEI. V was clipped by 3 bases and J by 5 bases, with 2 bases between them. CDR3: CASSDNEQYF. In DNA form, the CDR3 reads TGTGCCAGCAGTGATAACGAGCAGTACTTC.

The rearrangement uses TRBV4-1 and TRBJ2-6; 7 bases line up with TRBD1. The CDR3 sequence is 16 residues long. Germline CDR1 MGHRA, CDR2 YSYEKL. Trimming cost V 1 base and J 3 bases; bases outside gene matches: 3. In nucleotides, the CDR3 is TGCGCCAGCAGCCAAGGAGGGACAGATGGGGCCAACGTCCTGACTTTC. Its protein is CASSQGGTDGANVLTF.

The V gene is TRBV10-3, the J gene TRBJ2-7; D is perhaps TRBD1 (5 bases). V was clipped by 2 bases and J by 2 bases, with 10 bases between them. Germline values: CDR1 ENHRY, CDR2 SYGVKD. The CDR3 totals 14 residues. The CDR3 here is CAISEDQGPYEQYF. CDR3 DNA: TGTGCCATCAGTGAGGATCAGGGCCCCTACGAGCAGTACTTC.

This clone appeared a single time. The genes are TRBV5-1 and TRBJ2-2, with D unresolved. CDR1 is SGHRS and CDR2 is YFSETQ in the germline V gene. Trimming took off 1 base at V and 0 bases at J, with 7 bases between the two ends. The CDR3 extends over 15 amino acids. The CDR3 sequence: CASSLMSANTGELFF. The CDR3 DNA reads as TGCGCCAGCAGCTTGATGTCAGCGAACACCGGGGAGCTGTTTTTT.

The sample holds a few counts of this clone. The CDR3 loop is CASSLGTTSSGYTF. CDR3 nucleotide sequence: TGTGCCAGCAGCTTGGGTACAACCTCTTCCGGCTACACCTTC. The V call is TRBV5-4, the J call TRBJ1-2, with D unresolved. Germline V lookup: CDR1 SGHNT, CDR2 YYREEE (reference sequence). V was clipped by 0 bases and J by 8 bases, with 14 bases between them. The CDR3 is made up of 14 amino acids.

The V gene is TRBV6-4, the J gene TRBJ1-5, with 9 positions matching TRBD1. CDR1 and CDR2 from the germline V gene are MRHNA and SNTAGT. Trimming at V came to 4 bases and at J to 1 base, leaving 5 bases not matched to a gene. This CDR3 is 16 amino acids long. CDR3 in amino acids: CASSGQGEGSNQPQHF. Written as DNA, the CDR3 is TGTGCCAGCAGTGGACAGGGGGAAGGGAGCAATCAGCCCCAGCATTTT.

V gene TRBV12-3 or TRBV12-4 combines with J gene TRBJ2-7; 7 bases agree with TRBD1. CDR3 size: 12 residues. V shed 4 bases, J shed 5 bases, and the junction held 2 bases outside the gene matches. The CDR3 here is CASSSTGHEQYF. The CDR3 bases are TGTGCCAGCAGTTCGACAGGGCACGAGCAGTACTTC.

This clone showed up just once. V and J are TRBV27 and TRBJ2-1; D is uncertain. The CDR3 sequence is 17 residues long. Germline V gene sequence: CDR1 MNHEY, CDR2 SMNVEV (reference sequence). Trimming pared 1 base from V and 0 bases from J, leaving 13 bases between. The CDR3 nucleotides are TGTGCCAGCAGTTTATTCGCCACTACGAGCTCCTACAATGAGCAGTTCTTC. Its translation: CASSLFATTSSYNEQFF.

The chain links TRBV5-1 to TRBJ2-2; 15 bases are shared with TRBD2. The CDR3 length is 16 residues. Per germline, CDR1 SGHRS and CDR2 YFSETQ. V shed 4 bases and J 6 bases; nucleotides not matched to a gene: 4. CDR3 sequence reads: CASSTGLAGGSGELFF. In DNA, the CDR3 is TGCGCCAGCAGCACGGGACTAGCGGGGGGTTCCGGGGAGCTGTTTTTT.

The rearrangement links TRBV7-2 to TRBJ1-1; D not resolved. This CDR3 has 12 residues. The V end lost 1 base, the J end lost 6 bases, and 6 bases lay between the germline ends. Germline V gene data show CDR1 as SGHTA and CDR2 as FQGNSA. The CDR3 DNA sequence: TGTGCCAGCAGCTTAGTTGCAGCTGAAGCTTTCTTT. The encoded protein is CASSLVAAEAFF.

This chain connects TRBV11-2 to TRBJ2-3; 8 nucleotides line up with TRBD2. Per germline, CDR1 SGHAT and CDR2 FQNNGV. The CDR3 extends over 14 amino acids. V was clipped by 5 bases and J by 7 bases; unmatched bases: 8. The CDR3 bases are TGTGCCAGCAGCCTTAGCGGGGAGGGTTATACGCAGTATTTT. This gives the protein CASSLSGEGYTQYF. The full variable domain, with the rest looked up from reference TRBV11-2 and TRBJ2-3, is EAGVAQSPRYKIIEKRQSVAFWCNPISGHATLYWYQQILGQGPKLLIQFQNNGVVDDSQLPKDRFSAERLKGVDSTLKIQPAKLEDSAVYLCASSLSGEGYTQYFGPGTRLTVL.

The sample holds a few counts of this clone. The V and J genes are TRBV7-2 and TRBJ1-5; 7 bases match TRBD1. The V segment lost 3 bases and the J segment 7 bases; nucleotides outside the gene matches: 3. From germline, CDR1 is SGHTA and CDR2 FQGNSA. The CDR3 covers 13 residues. CDR3 region: CASSFDREQPQHF. Here the CDR3 DNA reads TGTGCCAGCAGCTTTGACAGGGAACAGCCCCAGCATTTT.

V is TRBV9 and J is TRBJ2-3; tentative D call: TRBD2 (6 bases). Per germline, CDR1 SGDLS and CDR2 YYNGEE. V lost 0 bases to trimming and J lost 2 bases, with 10 bases between them. This CDR3 is 15 amino acids long. CDR3 protein: CASSVGGAHTDTQYF. CDR3 coding DNA: TGTGCCAGCAGCGTAGGCGGGGCCCACACAGATACGCAGTATTTT.